The clone carrying this T cell receptor beta chain was found many times. The target antigen is unknown. Trimming took 6 bases from V and 3 from J, leaving 12 bases between them. This CDR3 is built from 13 residues. TCRdb passed the multiplex PCR reads through MiXCR, listing each CDR3 protein once. The data hold fewer than 250,000 distinct CDR3 sequences, with 32% observed a single time. Samples came from axillary lymph nodes draining the breast cancer. This entry is derived from a study of breast tumors, draining lymph nodes, adjacent tissues. Regarding the study as a whole: Most tumor T cells seemingly derive from lymph node, then expand in tumor. That most tumor T cells come from lymph nodes remained unproven. Tumor repertoires ranked between lymph nodes and nontumor tissue in diversity, with V and J gene preferences. Tumor and nontumor repertoires were significantly more similar in luminal-like than in basal-like breast cancer.

The chain combines TRBV12-3 or TRBV12-4 with TRBJ2-7; a possible D gene is TRBD1 (6 bases). The receptor was isolated from a female donor with breast cancer. Some clones in this sample may be carry-over from other donors' samples. Sequencing used axillary lymph node tissue. As DNA, the CDR3 is TGTGCCAGCAGCAATGGACAGTTCTACGAGCAGTACTTC. It is translated as CASSNGQFYEQYF.